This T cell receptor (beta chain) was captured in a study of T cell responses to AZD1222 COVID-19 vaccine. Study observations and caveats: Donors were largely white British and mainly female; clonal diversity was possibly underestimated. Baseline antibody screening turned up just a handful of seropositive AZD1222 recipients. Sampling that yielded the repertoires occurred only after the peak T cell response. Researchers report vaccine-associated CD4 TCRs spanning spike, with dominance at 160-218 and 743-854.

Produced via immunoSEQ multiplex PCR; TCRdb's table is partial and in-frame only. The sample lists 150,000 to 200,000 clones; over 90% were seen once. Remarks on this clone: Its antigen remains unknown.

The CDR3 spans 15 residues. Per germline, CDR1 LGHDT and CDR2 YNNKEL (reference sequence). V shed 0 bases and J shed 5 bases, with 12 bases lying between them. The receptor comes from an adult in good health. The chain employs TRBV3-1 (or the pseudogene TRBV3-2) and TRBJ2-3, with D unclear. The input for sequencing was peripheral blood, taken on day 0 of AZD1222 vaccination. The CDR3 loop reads CASSQDRRWVDTQYF. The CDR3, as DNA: TGTGCCAGCAGCCAAGACCGACGATGGGTAGATACGCAGTATTTT.